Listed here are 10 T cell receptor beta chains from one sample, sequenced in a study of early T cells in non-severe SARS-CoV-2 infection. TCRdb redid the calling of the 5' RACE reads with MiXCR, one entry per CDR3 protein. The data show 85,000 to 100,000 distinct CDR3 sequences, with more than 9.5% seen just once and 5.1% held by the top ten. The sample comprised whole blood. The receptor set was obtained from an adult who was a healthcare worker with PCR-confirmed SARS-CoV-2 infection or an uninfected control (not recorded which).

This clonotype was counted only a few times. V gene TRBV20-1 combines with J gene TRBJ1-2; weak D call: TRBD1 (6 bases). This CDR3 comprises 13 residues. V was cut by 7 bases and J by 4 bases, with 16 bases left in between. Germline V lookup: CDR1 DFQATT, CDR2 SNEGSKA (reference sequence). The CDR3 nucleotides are TGCAGTGAGAAAGGGCAGGGGATCTATGGCTACACCTTC. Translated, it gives CSEKGQGIYGYTF.

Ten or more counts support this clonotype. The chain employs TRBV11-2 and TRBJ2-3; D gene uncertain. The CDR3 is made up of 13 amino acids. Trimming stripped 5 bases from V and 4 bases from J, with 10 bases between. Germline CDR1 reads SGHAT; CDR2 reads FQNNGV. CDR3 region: CASSPIRADTQYF. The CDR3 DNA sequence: TGTGCCAGCAGCCCGATCCGGGCAGATACGCAGTATTTT.

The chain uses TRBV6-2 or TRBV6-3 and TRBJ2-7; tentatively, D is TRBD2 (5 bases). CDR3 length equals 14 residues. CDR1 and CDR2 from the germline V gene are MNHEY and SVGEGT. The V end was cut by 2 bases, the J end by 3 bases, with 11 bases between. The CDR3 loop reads CASSYLRGGYEQYF. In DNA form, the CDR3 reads TGTGCCAGCAGTTACCTTCGCGGAGGCTACGAGCAGTACTTC.

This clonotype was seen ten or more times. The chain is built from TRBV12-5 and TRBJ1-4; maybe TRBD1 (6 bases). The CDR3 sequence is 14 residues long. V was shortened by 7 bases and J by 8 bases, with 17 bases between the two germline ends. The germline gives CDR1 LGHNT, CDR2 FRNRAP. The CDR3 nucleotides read TGTGCTAGTGCCCTAAAGGGGGTAGGCGAAAAACTGTTTTTT. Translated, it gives CASALKGVGEKLFF.

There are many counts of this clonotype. The CDR3 sequence: CASSLVGEETQYF. In DNA, the CDR3 is TGCGCCAGCAGCTTGGTTGGGGAAGAGACCCAGTACTTC. V gene TRBV5-1 combines with J gene TRBJ2-5; D is uncertain. Per the germline V gene, CDR1 is SGHRS and CDR2 is YFSETQ. The CDR3 loop spans 13 amino acids. The V end lost 0 bases, the J end lost 3 bases, and 6 bases lay between the germline ends.

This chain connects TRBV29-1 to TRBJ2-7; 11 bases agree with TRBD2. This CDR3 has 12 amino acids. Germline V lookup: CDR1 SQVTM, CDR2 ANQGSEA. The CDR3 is CRVAGGFYEQYF. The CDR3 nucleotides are TGCAGAGTAGCGGGAGGGTTCTACGAGCAGTACTTC.

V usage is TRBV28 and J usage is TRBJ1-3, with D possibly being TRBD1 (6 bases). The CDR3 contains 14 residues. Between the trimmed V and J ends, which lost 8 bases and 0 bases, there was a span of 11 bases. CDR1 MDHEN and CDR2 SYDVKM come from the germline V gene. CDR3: CASGGANSGNTIYF. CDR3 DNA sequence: TGTGCCAGCGGGGGGGCGAACTCTGGAAACACCATATATTTT.

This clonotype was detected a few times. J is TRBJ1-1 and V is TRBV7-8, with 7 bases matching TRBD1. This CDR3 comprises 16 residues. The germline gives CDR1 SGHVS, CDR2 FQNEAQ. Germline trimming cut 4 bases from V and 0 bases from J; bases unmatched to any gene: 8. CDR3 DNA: TGTGCCAGCAGCTCTCAAGGGGGCCTGGTGAACACTGAAGCTTTCTTT. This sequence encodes CASSSQGGLVNTEAFF.

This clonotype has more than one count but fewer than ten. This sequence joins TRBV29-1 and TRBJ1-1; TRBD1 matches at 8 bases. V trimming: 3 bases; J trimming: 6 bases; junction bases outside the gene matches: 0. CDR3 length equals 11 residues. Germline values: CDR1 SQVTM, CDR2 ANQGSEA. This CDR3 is CSVETGAEAFF. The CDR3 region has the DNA TGCAGCGTTGAGACAGGGGCTGAAGCTTTCTTT.

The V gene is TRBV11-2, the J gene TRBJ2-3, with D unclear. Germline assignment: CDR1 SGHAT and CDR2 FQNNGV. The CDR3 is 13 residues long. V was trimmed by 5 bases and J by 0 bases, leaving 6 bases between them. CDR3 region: CASSQPSTDTQYF. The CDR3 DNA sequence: TGTGCCAGCAGCCAACCTAGCACAGATACGCAGTATTTT. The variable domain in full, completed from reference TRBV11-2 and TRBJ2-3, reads EAGVAQSPRYKIIEKRQSVAFWCNPISGHATLYWYQQILGQGPKLLIQFQNNGVVDDSQLPKDRFSAERLKGVDSTLKIQPAKLEDSAVYLCASSQPSTDTQYFGPGTRLTVL.